Given below is one T cell receptor beta chain in context. A much larger clone lies one base from this, so it may be a read error. The junction had 6 bases not matched to a gene; V was cut back by 8 bases and J by 5 bases. The CDR3 sequence is 13 residues long. The germline gives CDR1 SGHTA, CDR2 FQGNSA. This specimen belongs to a study of T-cell reconstitution after alpha-beta-depleted transplantation in children. Library preparation (for TCRbeta) was performed with unique molecular identifiers. TCRdb independently ran MiXCR on the PCR reads; one entry per CDR3 protein. Seen here are hundreds of thousands of distinct CDR3 sequences, roughly an eighth observed once, and the top ten hold more than 5.5%.

This specimen consisted of PBMCs from the stem cell graft donor, obtained from the stem cell graft. The sequence was collected from a human donor who donated a stem cell graft to a child with combined immunodeficiency. The V call is TRBV7-2, the J call TRBJ2-1, with TRBD1 identical over 7 bases. The CDR3 reads CASGYRGDNEQFF. DNA of the CDR3: TGTGCCAGCGGTTACAGGGGAGACAATGAGCAGTTCTTC.